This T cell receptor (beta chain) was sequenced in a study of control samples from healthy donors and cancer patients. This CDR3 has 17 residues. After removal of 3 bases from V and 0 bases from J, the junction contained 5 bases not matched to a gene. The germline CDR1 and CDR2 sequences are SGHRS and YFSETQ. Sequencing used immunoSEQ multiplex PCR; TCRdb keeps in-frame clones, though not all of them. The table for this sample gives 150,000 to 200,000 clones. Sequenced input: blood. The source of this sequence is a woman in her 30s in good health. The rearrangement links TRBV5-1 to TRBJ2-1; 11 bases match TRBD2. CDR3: CASSSSSGGSSYNEQFF. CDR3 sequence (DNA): TGCGCCAGCAGCTCTTCTAGCGGGGGGAGCTCCTACAATGAGCAGTTCTTC.